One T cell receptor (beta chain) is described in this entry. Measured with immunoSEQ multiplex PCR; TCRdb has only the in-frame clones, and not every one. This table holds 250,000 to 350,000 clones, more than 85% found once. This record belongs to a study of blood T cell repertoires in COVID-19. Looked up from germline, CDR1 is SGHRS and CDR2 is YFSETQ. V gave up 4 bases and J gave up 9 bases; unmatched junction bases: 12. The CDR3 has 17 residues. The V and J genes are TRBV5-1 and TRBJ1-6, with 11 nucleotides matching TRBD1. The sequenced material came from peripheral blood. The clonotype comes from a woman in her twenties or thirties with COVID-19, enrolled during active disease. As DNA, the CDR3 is TGCGCCAGCAGCAGCCGGACAGGGGGCGGTAATAGTTCACCCCTCCACTTT. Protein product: CASSSRTGGGNSSPLHF.